The 3 T cell receptor beta chains presented below share a single source sample, sequenced in a study of T cells in localized non-small cell lung cancer. Repertoires were generated with immunoSEQ multiplex PCR, while TCRdb's copy carries only in-frame clones and drops some. The table has fewer than 75,000 clones, less than 85% seen once. Material: peripheral blood, obtained before any cancer treatment. All receptors come from a female donor at least 60 years old with stage I lung adenocarcinoma.

The rearrangement joins TRBV7-9 to TRBJ2-3; TRBD2 matches at 7 bases. CDR1 and CDR2 from the germline V gene are SEHNR and FQNEAQ (reference sequence). This CDR3 has 14 amino acids. After removal of 3 bases from V and 0 bases from J, the junction contained 0 bases not matched to a gene. CDR3 in amino acids: CASSFSGSTDTQYF. CDR3 nucleotide sequence: TGTGCCAGCAGCTTTAGCGGGAGCACAGATACGCAGTATTTT.

The chain joins TRBV11-3 to TRBJ2-7, with D uncertain. CDR1 is SGHNT, CDR2 YENEEA, per germline. CDR3 length: 12 amino acids. V dropped 0 bases and J dropped 1 base, with 1 base sitting between them. CDR3 sequence (DNA): TGTGCCAGCAGCTTAGATTCCTACGAGCAGTACTTC. Translated, it gives CASSLDSYEQYF.

The chain carries TRBV6-5 and TRBJ2-1; TRBD2 agrees at 8 bases. With V trimmed by 5 bases and J by 9 bases, 9 bases remained unmatched. The CDR3 is 14 residues long. The V gene's germline CDR1 is MNHEY and CDR2 SVGAGI. CDR3 loop: CASSRIGLASEQFF. For the CDR3, the DNA is TGTGCCAGCAGTCGAATCGGACTAGCTTCTGAGCAGTTCTTC.